Detailed here is one TCR beta chain. The antigen is unknown. Alongside a J-beta primer mix, a sample-barcoded 5' primer served in a second PCR lasting about 7 to 11 cycles. MiXCR was run by TCRdb on the 5' RACE reads, yielding one entry per CDR3 protein. Among more than 900,000 distinct CDR3 sequences, under 30% were seen once, and the ten largest hold around 0.75%. The data were taken from a study of blood T cells in healthy people across ages. Whole-study findings and limits: The fall in TCR beta diversity per million T cells was roughly linear with age. Donors of long life had a larger count of naive CD4+ cells and greater diversity than aged donors.

CDR1 and CDR2 (germline): SGHTA, FQGTGA. Losses at the gene ends were 2 bases for V and 9 bases for J; bases not matched to a gene: 7. CDR3 length equals 14 residues. The same specimen was also included in a second study, on T cells of mothers and their children. That work contributes: Persistent microchimeric T cell clones were not found at ~100 per million sensitivity.

The origin of this receptor is a girl aged 2 to 10 in good health. The sequencing input was blood. This chain links TRBV7-3 with TRBJ2-1; 7 bases map to TRBD2. This CDR3 is CASSLAGVGSEQFF. Here the CDR3 DNA reads TGTGCCAGCAGCTTAGCGGGAGTTGGATCTGAGCAGTTCTTC. Looking up the rest from reference TRBV7-3 and TRBJ2-1 gives the full variable domain: GAGVSQTPSNKVTEKGKYVELRCDPISGHTALYWYRQSLGQGPEFLIYFQGTGAADDSGLPNDRFFAVRPEGSVSTLKIQRTERGDSAVYLCASSLAGVGSEQFFGPGTRLTVL.